The source of this T cell receptor beta chain is a study of post-analysis software for immune sequencing data. Study in general: Patients with relapsing-remitting, secondary progressive and progressive-relapsing multiple sclerosis courses were all represented. Study-level results: Compared with controls, patients showed significantly lower normalized Chao1 diversity. By F measure, samples from a shared preparation batch strongly co-clustered. Patients used about five TRBV segments, including TRBV5-6, TRBV5-1 and TRBV20-1, more often than controls.

Details on this clonotype: Its target is unknown.

Incorporated into the TCR beta cDNA libraries were unique molecular identifiers, which served to reduce PCR and sequencing biases. MiXCR, run by TCRdb on the PCR reads, gives a single entry per CDR3 protein. The sample comprises some 450,000 distinct CDR3 sequences, approximately 45% of which are singletons, and roughly an eighth rests with the top ten. Trimming cost V 2 bases and J 3 bases, with 8 bases left between them. There are 12 residues in the CDR3. Germline CDR1 and CDR2: SQVTM and ANQGSEA. Material for sequencing was blood. This chain uses TRBV29-1 with TRBJ2-7, with a possible D match to TRBD2 (6 bases). This receptor was identified in a girl between 5 and 17 years old with multiple sclerosis. CDR3 nucleotide sequence: TGCAGCGTTGAATCGGGGGACTACGAGCAGTACTTC. Amino acids: CSVESGDYEQYF.